This T cell receptor (beta chain) was obtained from a study of T cell changes during pregnancy in multiple sclerosis. CDR1 SEHNR and CDR2 FQNEAQ come from the germline V gene (reference sequence). V gave up 0 bases and J gave up 7 bases, with 9 bases separating them. The CDR3 loop spans 14 amino acids. The table came from immunoSEQ multiplex PCR; TCRdb's copy has only in-frame clones and leaves some out. The table has about 31,000 clones, approximately 86% seen once; the top ten hold 8.5% to 10%. The receptor's source is a female donor with multiple sclerosis, enrolled in a pregnancy study. This material consisted of CD8+ T cells from peripheral blood mononuclear cells, taken in the first trimester of pregnancy. V and J are TRBV7-9 and TRBJ2-2, with a possible D match to TRBD1 (5 bases). Written as DNA, the CDR3 is TGTGCCAGCAGCTTAGCAGACAGCTACGGGGAGCTGTTTTTT. Amino acid sequence: CASSLADSYGELFF. Variable domain in full (rest from reference TRBV7-9 and TRBJ2-2): DTGVSQNPRHKITKRGQNVTFRCDPISEHNRLYWYRQTLGQGPEFLTYFQNEAQLEKSRLLSDRFSAERPKGSFSTLEIQRTEQGDSAMYLCASSLADSYGELFFGEGSRLTVL.